One sample yielded the 10 T cell receptor beta chains listed below, sequenced in a study of blood T cell repertoires in COVID-19 (dated by TCRdb to the early 2020s). Library method: the immunoSEQ multiplex PCR assay. TCRdb limited this immuneACCESS table to in-frame rearrangements with V and J called. A share of clones is missing; checked studies link under half to unresolved V genes, and the rest is unexplained. In this sample the table shows about 150,000 clones, roughly nine tenths of which occur a single time. The ten largest make up 2.5% to 3.5% of the sample. Sequenced sample: peripheral blood. The origin of the receptors is a man between 60 and 70 years old with acute or convalescent COVID-19.

The chain uses TRBV30 and TRBJ1-6; TRBD1 matches at 8 bases. Germline lookup yields CDR1 GTSNPN and CDR2 SVGIG (reference sequence). The V segment lost 5 bases and the J segment 7 bases; nucleotides outside the gene matches: 13. The CDR3 runs to 16 residues. In DNA, the CDR3 is TGTGCCTGGGACCCGAGCCGGACAGGGAGGAATTCACCCCTCCACTTT. It encodes CAWDPSRTGRNSPLHF.

V usage is TRBV2 and J usage is TRBJ1-5; possible D gene TRBD1, 6 bases. The CDR3 is 15 residues long. Per germline, CDR1 SNHLY and CDR2 FYNNEI. Trimming shortened V by 9 bases and J by 1 base, and 16 bases separated the two germline ends. CDR3: CASRGGTTSNQPQHF. DNA for the CDR3: TGTGCCAGTCGCGGGGGGACAACAAGCAATCAGCCCCAGCATTTT.

This clone appeared a single time. This rearrangement joins TRBV2 to TRBJ1-5; perhaps TRBD1 as D (5 bases). CDR3 length: 16 residues. With 5 bases removed from V and 1 base from J, the gap between germline ends came to 15 bases. Germline CDR1 and CDR2: SNHLY and FYNNEI. CDR3: CASSKSQGNSNQPQHF. CDR3 nucleotide sequence: TGTGCCAGCAGTAAATCTCAGGGTAACAGCAATCAGCCCCAGCATTTT.

This clone was seen a handful of times. The chain employs TRBV5-1 and TRBJ1-4; D is perhaps TRBD1 (6 bases). Germline CDR1 is SGHRS and CDR2 is YFSETQ. With 0 bases removed from V and 6 bases from J, the gap between germline ends came to 21 bases. The CDR3 is 18 residues long. The CDR3 DNA sequence: TGCGCCAGCAGCTTGGCCCCTCGCGGGGGGCTCTCGGATGAAAAACTGTTTTTT. Translation: CASSLAPRGGLSDEKLFF.

The chain couples TRBV12-3 or TRBV12-4 to TRBJ1-5, with D possibly matching TRBD1 (6 bases). Deletions cut 6 bases from V and 6 bases from J, with 12 bases between. The CDR3 has 13 amino acids. The CDR3 DNA reads as TGTGCCAGCAGCCCAACAGGGCTTCAGCCCCAGCATTTT. It encodes CASSPTGLQPQHF.

The V and J genes are TRBV3-1 (or the pseudogene TRBV3-2) and TRBJ2-7, with 9 bases fitting TRBD1. The CDR3 totals 14 residues. In germline, CDR1 is LGHDT, CDR2 YNNKEL (reference sequence). J was trimmed by 7 bases and V by 4 bases; bases with no gene match: 8. Here the CDR3 reads CASSLIQGAQEQYF. In DNA, the CDR3 is TGTGCCAGCAGCCTTATACAGGGGGCGCAGGAGCAGTACTTC.

This CDR3 reads CASSAGSLPTDTQYF. DNA of the CDR3: TGTGCCAGCAGCGCCGGGAGCCTTCCCACAGATACGCAGTATTTT. J is TRBJ2-3 and V is TRBV11-1; a possible D gene is TRBD2 (6 bases). The CDR3 totals 15 residues. Germline values: CDR1 SGHAT, CDR2 FQDESV (reference sequence). The ends were cut back, 5 bases at V and 2 bases at J, with 14 bases in the middle.

Only a few counts were recorded for this clone. The CDR3 sequence: CASNKGLAGKETQYF. The DNA for the CDR3 is TGTGCCAGCAACAAGGGACTAGCGGGGAAAGAGACCCAGTACTTC. The chain is built from TRBV18 and TRBJ2-5; 13 bases fit TRBD2. Germline V gene data show CDR1 as KGHSH and CDR2 as LQKENI. The CDR3 spans 15 residues. After removal of 8 bases from V and 3 bases from J, the junction contained 6 bases not matched to a gene.

The gene calls are TRBV15 and TRBJ1-1; 10 positions match TRBD1. After removal of 5 bases from V and 2 bases from J, the junction contained 8 bases not matched to a gene. CDR3 length equals 16 residues. Germline V gene lookup returns CDR1 LNHNV and CDR2 YYDKDF (reference sequence). CDR3 loop: CATSGPGTGVNTEAFF. The CDR3 DNA reads as TGTGCCACCAGCGGTCCCGGGACAGGGGTTAACACTGAAGCTTTCTTT.

This clone occurred once. The V and J genes are TRBV5-8 and TRBJ2-5, with D uncertain. The length of the CDR3 is 12 residues. V lost 5 bases and J lost 1, with 6 bases in between. Germline V gene sequence: CDR1 SGHTS, CDR2 YDEGEE. CDR3 loop: CASSEVQETQYF. DNA for the CDR3: TGTGCCAGCAGTGAGGTCCAAGAGACCCAGTACTTC. Supplemented by reference TRBV5-8 and TRBJ2-5, the full variable domain reads EAGVTQSPTHLIKTRGQQATLRCSPISGHTSVYWYQQALGLGLQFLLWYDEGEERNRGNFPPRFSGRQFPNYSSELNVNALELEDSALYLCASSEVQETQYFGPGTRLLVL.